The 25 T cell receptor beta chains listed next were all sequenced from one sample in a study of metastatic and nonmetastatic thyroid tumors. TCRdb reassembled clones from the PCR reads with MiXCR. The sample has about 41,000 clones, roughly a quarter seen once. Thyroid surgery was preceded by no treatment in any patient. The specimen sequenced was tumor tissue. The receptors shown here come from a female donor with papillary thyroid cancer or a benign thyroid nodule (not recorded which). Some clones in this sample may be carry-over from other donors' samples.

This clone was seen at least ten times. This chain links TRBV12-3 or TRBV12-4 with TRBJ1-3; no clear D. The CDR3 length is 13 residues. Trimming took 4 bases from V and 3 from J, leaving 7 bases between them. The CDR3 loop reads CASSSNNGNTIYF. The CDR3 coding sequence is TGTGCCAGCAGTTCTAACAATGGAAACACCATATATTTT.

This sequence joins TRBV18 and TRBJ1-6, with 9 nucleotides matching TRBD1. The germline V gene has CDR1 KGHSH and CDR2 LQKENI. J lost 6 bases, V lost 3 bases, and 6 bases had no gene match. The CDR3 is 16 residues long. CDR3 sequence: CASSPGTGQGNSPLHF. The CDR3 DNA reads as TGTGCCAGCTCACCCGGGACAGGGCAGGGTAATTCACCCCTCCACTTT.

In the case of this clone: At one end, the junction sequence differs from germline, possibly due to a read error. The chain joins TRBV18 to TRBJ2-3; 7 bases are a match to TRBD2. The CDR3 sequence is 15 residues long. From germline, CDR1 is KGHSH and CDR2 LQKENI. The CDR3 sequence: CASSPKAGVTGTQYF. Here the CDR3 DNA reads TGTGCCAGCTCACCTAAGGCGGGGGTCACAGGTACGCAGTATTTT.

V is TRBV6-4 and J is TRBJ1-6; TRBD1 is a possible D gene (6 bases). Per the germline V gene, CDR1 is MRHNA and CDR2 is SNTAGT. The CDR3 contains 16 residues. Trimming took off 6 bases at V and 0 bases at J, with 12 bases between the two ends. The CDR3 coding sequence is TGTGCCAGCAGGGACACGGACAGCTCCTATAATTCACCCCTCCACTTT. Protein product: CASRDTDSSYNSPLHF.

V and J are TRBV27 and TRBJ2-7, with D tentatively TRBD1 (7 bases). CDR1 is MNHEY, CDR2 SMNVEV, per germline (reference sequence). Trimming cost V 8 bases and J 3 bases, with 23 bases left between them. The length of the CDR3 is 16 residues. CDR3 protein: CASSPNYAGQHYEQYF. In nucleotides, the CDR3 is TGTGCCAGCTCACCCAACTATGCGGGACAGCACTACGAGCAGTACTTC.

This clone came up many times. CDR3 protein: CASSQDQGTGANVLTF. The CDR3 nucleotides are TGCGCCAGCAGCCAAGATCAGGGGACCGGGGCCAACGTCCTGACTTTC. The chain uses TRBV4-3 and TRBJ2-6, with D perhaps matching TRBD1 (6 bases). V dropped 0 bases and J dropped 4 bases, with 10 bases sitting between them. This CDR3 region has 16 residues. Germline V gives CDR1 LGHNA, CDR2 YSLEER.

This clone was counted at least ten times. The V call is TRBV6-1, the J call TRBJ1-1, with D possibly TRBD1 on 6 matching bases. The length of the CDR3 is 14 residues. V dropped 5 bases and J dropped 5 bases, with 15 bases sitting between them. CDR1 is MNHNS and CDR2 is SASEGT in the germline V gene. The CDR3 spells CASSNREGGTEAFF. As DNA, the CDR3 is TGTGCCAGCAGTAACAGGGAAGGTGGTACTGAAGCTTTCTTT.

DNA for the CDR3: TGTGCCAGCAGACACGGGACTAGTGGGGTAGAGACCCAGTACTTC. As protein: CASRHGTSGVETQYF. The chain combines TRBV2 with TRBJ2-5, with 8 bases aligning to TRBD2. Per the germline V gene, CDR1 is SNHLY and CDR2 is FYNNEI. CDR3 length: 15 amino acids. V lost 6 bases and J lost 4; bases outside the gene matches: 10.

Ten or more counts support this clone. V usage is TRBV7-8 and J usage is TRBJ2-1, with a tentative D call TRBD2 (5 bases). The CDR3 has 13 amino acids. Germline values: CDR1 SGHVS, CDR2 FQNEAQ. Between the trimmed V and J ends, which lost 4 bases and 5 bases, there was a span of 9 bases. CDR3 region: CASSSGMHNEQFF. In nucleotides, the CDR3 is TGTGCCAGCAGCTCCGGGATGCACAATGAGCAGTTCTTC. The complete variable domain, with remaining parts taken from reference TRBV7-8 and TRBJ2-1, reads GAGVSQSPRYKVAKRGQDVALRCDPISGHVSLFWYQQALGQGPEFLTYFQNEAQLDKSGLPSDRFFAERPEGSVSTLKIQRTQQEDSAVYLCASSSGMHNEQFFGPGTRLTVL.

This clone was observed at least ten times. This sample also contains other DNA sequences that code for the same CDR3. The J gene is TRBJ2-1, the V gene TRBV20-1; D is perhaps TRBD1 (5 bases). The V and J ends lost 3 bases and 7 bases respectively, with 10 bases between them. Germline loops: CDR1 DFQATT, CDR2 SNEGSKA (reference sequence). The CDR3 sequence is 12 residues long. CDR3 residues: CSASQGGNEQFF. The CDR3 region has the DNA TGCAGTGCTAGTCAGGGTGGGAATGAGCAGTTCTTC.

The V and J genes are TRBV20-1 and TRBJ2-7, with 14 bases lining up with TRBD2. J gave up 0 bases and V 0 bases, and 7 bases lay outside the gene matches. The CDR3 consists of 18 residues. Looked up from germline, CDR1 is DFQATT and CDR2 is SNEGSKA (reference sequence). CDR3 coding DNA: TGCAGTGCTAGAGAAATAAAGACTAGCGGGAGGGTCTCCTACGAGCAGTACTTC. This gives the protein CSAREIKTSGRVSYEQYF.

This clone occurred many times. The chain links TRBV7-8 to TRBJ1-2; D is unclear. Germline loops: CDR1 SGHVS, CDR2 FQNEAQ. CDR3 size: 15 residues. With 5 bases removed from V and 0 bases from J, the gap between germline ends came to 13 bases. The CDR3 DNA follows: TGTGCCAGCAGCCCTGAGGACGTGACTAACTATGGCTACACCTTC. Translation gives CASSPEDVTNYGYTF. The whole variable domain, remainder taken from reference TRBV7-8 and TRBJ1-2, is GAGVSQSPRYKVAKRGQDVALRCDPISGHVSLFWYQQALGQGPEFLTYFQNEAQLDKSGLPSDRFFAERPEGSVSTLKIQRTQQEDSAVYLCASSPEDVTNYGYTFGSGTRLTVV.

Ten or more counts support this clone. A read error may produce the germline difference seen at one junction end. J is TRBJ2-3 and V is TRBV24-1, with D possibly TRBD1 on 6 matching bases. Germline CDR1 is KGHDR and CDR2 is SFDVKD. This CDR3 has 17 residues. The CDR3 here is CVTSLTPGHTSTDTQYF. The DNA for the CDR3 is TGTGTCACCAGCCTAACACCGGGACATACTAGCACAGATACGCAGTATTTT.

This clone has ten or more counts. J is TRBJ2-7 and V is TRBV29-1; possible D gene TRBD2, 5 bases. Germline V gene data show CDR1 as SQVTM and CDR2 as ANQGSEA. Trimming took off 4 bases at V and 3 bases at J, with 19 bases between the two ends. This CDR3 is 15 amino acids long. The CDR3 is CSVVGLPGRGYEQYF. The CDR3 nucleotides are TGCAGCGTTGTAGGACTCCCGGGCCGAGGCTACGAGCAGTACTTC.

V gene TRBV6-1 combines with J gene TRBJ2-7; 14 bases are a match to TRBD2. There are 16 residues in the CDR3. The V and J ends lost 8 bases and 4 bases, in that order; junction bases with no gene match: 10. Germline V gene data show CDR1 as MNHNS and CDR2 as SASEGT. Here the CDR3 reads CASFDRGTSGSYEQYF. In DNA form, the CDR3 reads TGTGCCAGCTTCGACAGGGGGACTAGCGGGAGTTACGAGCAGTACTTC.

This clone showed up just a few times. CDR3 sequence reads: CASSPGLGLAGAQETQYF. The CDR3 bases are TGTGCCAGCAGTCCTGGCCTCGGACTAGCGGGAGCACAAGAGACCCAGTACTTC. The chain uses TRBV6-1 and TRBJ2-5; 13 nucleotides agree with TRBD2. The CDR3 length is 18 residues. V lost 5 bases to trimming and J lost 2 bases; unmatched junction nucleotides: 11. Germline V lookup: CDR1 MNHNS, CDR2 SASEGT.

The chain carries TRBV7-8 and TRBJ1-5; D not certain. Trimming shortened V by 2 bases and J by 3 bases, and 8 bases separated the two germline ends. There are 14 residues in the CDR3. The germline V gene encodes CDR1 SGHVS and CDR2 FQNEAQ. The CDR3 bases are TGTGCCAGCAGCTTACGGCAGGACAATCAGCCCCAGCATTTT. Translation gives CASSLRQDNQPQHF.

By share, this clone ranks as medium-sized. DNA for the CDR3: TGTGCCAGCAGCCCCAAGGGCATGGGCGTAAATGAGCAGTTCTTC. Translation gives CASSPKGMGVNEQFF. The chain has TRBV13 and TRBJ2-1; no clear D. CDR1 and CDR2 from the germline V gene are PRHDT and FYEKMQ (reference sequence). Trimming removed 5 bases at V and 7 bases at J, with 18 bases between. CDR3 length: 15 residues.

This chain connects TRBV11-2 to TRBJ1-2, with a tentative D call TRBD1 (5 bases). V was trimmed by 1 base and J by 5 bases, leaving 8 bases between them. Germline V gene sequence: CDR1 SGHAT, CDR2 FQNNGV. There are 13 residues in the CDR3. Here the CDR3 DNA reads TGTGCCAGCAGCTTAGGACAGCCGTATGGCTACACCTTC. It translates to CASSLGQPYGYTF.

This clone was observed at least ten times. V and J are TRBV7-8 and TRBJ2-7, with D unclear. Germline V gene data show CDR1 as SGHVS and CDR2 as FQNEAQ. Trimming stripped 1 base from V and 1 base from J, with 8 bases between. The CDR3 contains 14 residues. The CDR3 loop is CASSLGPGSYEQYF. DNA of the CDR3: TGTGCCAGCAGCTTAGGTCCCGGATCCTACGAGCAGTACTTC.

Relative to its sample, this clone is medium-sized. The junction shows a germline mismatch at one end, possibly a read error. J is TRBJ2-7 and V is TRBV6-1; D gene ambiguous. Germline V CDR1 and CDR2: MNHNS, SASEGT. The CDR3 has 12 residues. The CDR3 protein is CASSEDWPLEYF. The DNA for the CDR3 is TGTGCCAGCAGCGAAGATTGGCCTTTAGAGTACTTC.

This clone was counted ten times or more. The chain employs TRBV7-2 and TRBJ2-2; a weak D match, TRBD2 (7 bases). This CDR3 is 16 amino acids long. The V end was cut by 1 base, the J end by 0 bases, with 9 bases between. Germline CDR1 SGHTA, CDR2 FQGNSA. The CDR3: CASSLGGGANTGELFF. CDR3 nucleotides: TGTGCCAGCAGCTTAGGGGGGGGCGCGAACACCGGGGAGCTGTTTTTT.

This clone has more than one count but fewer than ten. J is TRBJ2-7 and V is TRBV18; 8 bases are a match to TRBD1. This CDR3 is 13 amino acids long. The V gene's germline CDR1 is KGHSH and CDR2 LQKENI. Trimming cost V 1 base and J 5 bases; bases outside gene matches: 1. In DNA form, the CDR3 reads TGTGCCAGCTCACCACTACAGGGGGACGAGCAGTACTTC. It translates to CASSPLQGDEQYF.

Written as DNA, the CDR3 is TGTGCCAGCAGTTTACTAGCGGAATACGAGCAGTACTTC. This translates into CASSLLAEYEQYF. This chain connects TRBV27 to TRBJ2-7; TRBD2 matches 7 bases. The junction had 2 bases not matched to a gene; V was cut back by 2 bases and J by 4 bases. The CDR3 runs 13 residues. Germline CDR1 and CDR2: MNHEY and SMNVEV (reference sequence).

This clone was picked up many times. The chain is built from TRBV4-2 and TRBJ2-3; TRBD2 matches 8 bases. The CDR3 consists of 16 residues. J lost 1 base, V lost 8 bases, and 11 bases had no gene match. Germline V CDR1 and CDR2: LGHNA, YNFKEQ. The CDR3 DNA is TGTGCCAGCGGCCCTTATAGCGGGGAGGGCACAGATACGCAGTATTTT. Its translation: CASGPYSGEGTDTQYF.